What follows are 15 T cell receptor beta chains derived from one specimen sequenced in a study of identical twins. TCRdb recomputed calls from the 5' RACE reads with MiXCR, one row per CDR3 protein. The sample records some 200,000 distinct CDR3 sequences, around 8% being singletons. This same sample was also part of a study on yellow fever vaccine responses in identical twins.

The sample taken for sequencing was memory (CD45RO+) T cells sorted from blood. These receptors all come from a young woman in good health.

This clonotype was seen many times. The chain uses TRBV6-4 and TRBJ2-1; D possibly corresponds to TRBD2 (6 bases). Per the germline V gene, CDR1 is MRHNA and CDR2 is SNTAGT. This CDR3 comprises 16 residues. V lost 0 bases to trimming and J lost 14 bases, with 23 bases between them. The CDR3 bases are TGTGCCAGCAGTGACTCTACAACGGAGGGGCCCGTGGTGAAGTTCTTC. Protein: CASSDSTTEGPVVKFF.

This clonotype has more than one count but fewer than ten. This chain links TRBV25-1 with TRBJ2-5; no definite D call. CDR1 is MGHDK and CDR2 is SYGVNS in the germline V gene. Trimming stripped 4 bases from V and 2 bases from J, with 17 bases between. The CDR3 consists of 16 residues. CDR3 bases: TGTGCCAGCAGTGCGTTGAGACTTGATAATCAAGAGACCCAGTACTTC. This codes for CASSALRLDNQETQYF.

This clonotype was seen ten or more times. V usage is TRBV3-1 and J usage is TRBJ2-7, with 10 bases lining up with TRBD1. Germline-derived CDR1 and CDR2 are LGHDT and YNNKEL (reference sequence). This CDR3 spans 14 amino acids. After removal of 4 bases from V and 6 bases from J, the junction contained 6 bases not matched to a gene. This CDR3 reads CASSPRQGASEQYF. For the CDR3, the DNA is TGTGCCAGCAGCCCACGACAGGGGGCAAGCGAGCAGTACTTC.

Sample share makes this clonotype medium-sized. This chain links TRBV4-2 with TRBJ2-1, with D maybe TRBD2 (7 bases). CDR1 is LGHNA and CDR2 is YNFKEQ in the germline V gene. Trimming stripped 0 bases from V and 4 bases from J, with 13 bases between. This CDR3 contains 16 residues. The CDR3, as DNA: TGTGCCAGCAGCCAAGAACCGGGGGGCACGTACAATGAGCAGTTCTTC. Protein sequence: CASSQEPGGTYNEQFF.

This clonotype has at least ten counts. The chain uses TRBV20-1 and TRBJ2-7; 12 bases are a match to TRBD2. Looked up from germline, CDR1 is DFQATT and CDR2 is SNEGSKA (reference sequence). The V and J ends lost 4 bases and 4 bases, in that order; junction bases with no gene match: 11. The CDR3 has 16 amino acids. CDR3 residues: CSAKPGLAGILYEQYF. In DNA form, the CDR3 reads TGCAGTGCTAAGCCGGGACTAGCGGGCATACTATACGAGCAGTACTTC.

This chain links TRBV29-1 with TRBJ2-7; D remains ambiguous. Trimming stripped 5 bases from V and 2 bases from J, with 10 bases between. Germline V gene lookup returns CDR1 SQVTM and CDR2 ANQGSEA. The CDR3 is 12 residues long. In DNA form, the CDR3 reads TGCAGCGTTCATTCGGGTACCTACGAGCAGTACTTC. As protein: CSVHSGTYEQYF.

This clonotype was detected a few times. V and J are TRBV28 and TRBJ2-3; 9 nucleotides line up with TRBD2. Unmatched junction bases numbered 2, after V lost 0 bases and J lost 1 base. CDR1 and CDR2 (germline): MDHEN, SYDVKM. CDR3 size: 16 residues. The CDR3 DNA is TGTGCCAGCAGTTTATGGGCTAGCGGGGGCACAGATACGCAGTATTTT. Translated: CASSLWASGGTDTQYF. Together with reference TRBV28 and TRBJ2-3, the CDR3 gives the full variable domain: DVKVTQSSRYLVKRTGEKVFLECVQDMDHENMFWYRQDPGLGLRLIYFSYDVKMKEKGDIPEGYSVSREKKERFSLILESASTNQTSMYLCASSLWASGGTDTQYFGPGTRLTVL.

This clonotype appeared many times. The chain uses TRBV5-1 and TRBJ2-5; D is uncertain. The germline gives CDR1 SGHRS, CDR2 YFSETQ. The CDR3 is made up of 15 amino acids. Trimming cost V 3 bases and J 4 bases, with 16 bases left between them. CDR3 DNA: TGCGCCAGCAGCTACAGACCGGGCATAGGAGAGACCCAGTACTTC. It codes for CASSYRPGIGETQYF.

This rearrangement joins TRBV29-1 to TRBJ2-7, with 10 bases lining up with TRBD1. J was trimmed by 2 bases and V by 4 bases; bases with no gene match: 5. Germline loops: CDR1 SQVTM, CDR2 ANQGSEA. The CDR3 is 14 residues long. In DNA, the CDR3 is TGCAGCGTTGTGGGACAGGGGTCGACCTACGAGCAGTACTTC. Translated, it gives CSVVGQGSTYEQYF.

This clonotype was detected many times. The chain joins TRBV3-1 to TRBJ1-6, with D unresolved. The germline V and J ends were trimmed by 1 base and 5 bases, with 21 bases remaining between them. CDR1 LGHDT and CDR2 YNNKEL come from the germline V gene (reference sequence). The CDR3 consists of 19 residues. This CDR3 reads CASSQGGTAAAANNSPLHF. CDR3 in DNA: TGTGCCAGCAGCCAAGGAGGCACGGCGGCCGCGGCCAATAATTCACCCCTCCACTTT. The whole variable domain, filled in from reference TRBV3-1 and TRBJ1-6, reads DTAVSQTPKYLVTQMGNDKSIKCEQNLGHDTMYWYKQDSKKFLKIMFSYNNKELIINETVPNRFSPKSPDKAHLNLHINSLELGDSAVYFCASSQGGTAAAANNSPLHFGNGTRLTVT.

CDR3 amino acids: CASSLGLATQETQYF. CDR3 nucleotide sequence: TGTGCCAGCAGCTTAGGTCTAGCTACCCAAGAGACCCAGTACTTC. The V call is TRBV7-6, the J call TRBJ2-5, with a weak D call TRBD2 (5 bases). Germline values: CDR1 SGHVS, CDR2 FNYEAQ. V lost 1 base to trimming and J lost 1 base, with 10 bases between them. CDR3 size: 15 residues.

There are a few counts of this clonotype. The chain joins TRBV5-1 to TRBJ2-7; TRBD2 matches at 7 bases. The junction had 3 bases not matched to a gene; V was cut back by 0 bases and J by 3 bases. This CDR3 is 14 amino acids long. Germline V lookup: CDR1 SGHRS, CDR2 YFSETQ. CDR3 in amino acids: CASSLERGSYEQYF. CDR3 bases: TGCGCCAGCAGCTTGGAGCGGGGAAGCTACGAGCAGTACTTC.

This chain uses TRBV28 with TRBJ2-7, with 9 nucleotides matching TRBD2. This CDR3 is 17 amino acids long. Germline CDR1 MDHEN, CDR2 SYDVKM. The V segment lost 5 bases and the J segment 7 bases; nucleotides outside the gene matches: 18. The CDR3 spells CASSQTTSGPGGREQYF. CDR3 nucleotides: TGTGCCAGCAGTCAAACTACTAGCGGGCCCGGGGGGAGGGAGCAGTACTTC.

Many counts were recorded for this clonotype. The rearrangement uses TRBV6-1 and TRBJ1-4; 10 bases match TRBD1. V shed 6 bases, J shed 10 bases, and the junction held 8 bases outside the gene matches. Germline V gene sequence: CDR1 MNHNS, CDR2 SASEGT. The CDR3 consists of 14 residues. The CDR3 sequence is CASRETGGAGKLFF. CDR3 coding DNA: TGTGCCAGCAGGGAGACAGGGGGCGCAGGAAAACTGTTTTTT.

This clonotype was counted at least ten times. The chain has TRBV7-9 and TRBJ2-1; D is possibly TRBD1 (7 bases). The CDR3 is made up of 14 amino acids. With 4 bases removed from V and 4 bases from J, the gap between germline ends came to 11 bases. Germline loops: CDR1 SEHNR, CDR2 FQNEAQ (reference sequence). CDR3 nucleotides: TGTGCCAGCAGCTCGCGGGACAGATACAATGAGCAGTTCTTC. As protein: CASSSRDRYNEQFF.